The rows below give T cell receptor beta chains drawn from one sample of a study of tumor T cells in aggressive B-cell lymphoma. The protocol was immunoSEQ multiplex PCR, while the TCRdb copy is restricted to in-frame clones and leaves out a portion. The sample lists 6,600 or so clones, roughly 86% seen once, with 3.1% in the top ten. Sequenced sample: tumor tissue. The receptors were sampled from an adult with diffuse large B cell lymphoma. Some clones in this sample may be carry-over from other donors' samples. Each CDR3 is given with its conserved first and last residue. D genes are given only for firm matches. Where a row states a size, it is once, few, many or the class of an expanded clone; other rows omit it.

TRBJ2-2 | - | TRBV7-2 | once | CASSLYRGTNTGELFF | TGTGCCAGCAGCTTATATCGAGGGACGAACACCGGGGAGCTGTTTTTT
TRBJ1-1 | - | TRBV7-3 | - | CASSLRGHPSTEAFF | TGTGCCAGCAGCTTACGCGGGCACCCGAGCACTGAAGCTTTCTTT
TRBJ2-7 | - | TRBV12-2 | - | CASRNPGQGFHEQYF | TGTGCAAGTCGTAATCCGGGACAGGGGTTCCACGAGCAGTACTTC
TRBJ1-1 | TRBD1 | TRBV5-4 | - | CASSPGQGLNTEAFF | TGTGCCAGCAGTCCCGGACAGGGGTTGAACACTGAAGCTTTCTTT
TRBJ2-5 | - | TRBV5-5 | once | CASSPEKRLQGTETQYF | TGTGCCAGCAGTCCAGAAAAGAGACTCCAGGGAACGGAGACCCAGTACTTC
TRBJ2-7 | TRBD2 | TRBV2 | few | CASSPGLAIYEQYF | TGTGCCAGCAGCCCTGGACTAGCCATCTACGAGCAGTACTTC
TRBJ1-4 | - | TRBV2 | once | CASMVGQGNEKLFF | TGTGCCAGTATGGTGGGGCAGGGTAACGAAAAACTGTTTTTT
TRBJ2-1 | - | TRBV7-2 | - | CASSLPLSEQFF | TGTGCCAGCAGCTTACCCCTAAGTGAGCAGTTCTTC
TRBJ1-2 | - | TRBV20-1 | - | CSVLNYGYTF | TGCAGTGTACTGAACTATGGCTACACCTTC
TRBJ1-6 | TRBD1 | TRBV7-6 | - | CASSLGQGSSLHF | TGTGCCAGCAGCTTGGGACAGGGGTCATCCCTCCACTTT
TRBJ1-2 | TRBD1 | TRBV28 | - | CASSLTPGQGERTF | TGTGCCAGCAGTTTGACCCCGGGACAGGGGGAGAGAACCTTC
TRBJ2-2 | - | TRBV6-6 | few | CASLPFGALNTGELFF | TGTGCCAGCCTCCCGTTTGGGGCCTTGAACACCGGGGAGCTGTTTTTT
TRBJ2-3 | TRBD2 | TRBV6-5 | - | CASSYERGTTDTQYF | TGTGCCAGCAGTTACGAGCGGGGAACCACAGATACGCAGTATTTT
TRBJ1-4 | - | TRBV5-1 | - | CASSPAVPQVGEKLFF | TGCGCCAGCAGCCCGGCGGTTCCTCAAGTCGGTGAAAAACTGTTTTTT
TRBJ1-5 | TRBD1 | TRBV19 | - | CASSPTGPHPQHF | TGTGCCAGTAGTCCGACAGGGCCCCATCCCCAGCATTTT
TRBJ2-1 | - | TRBV6-4 | - | CASRATGSPSSYNEQFF | TGTGCCAGCAGAGCTACCGGGTCTCCTAGCTCCTACAATGAGCAGTTCTTC
TRBJ2-3 | TRBD2 | TRBV5-1 | - | CASSLGPSGGAEDTQYF | TGCGCCAGCAGCTTGGGCCCTAGCGGGGGGGCCGAAGATACGCAGTATTTT
TRBJ2-1 | - | TRBV19 | - | CASSISGLLSSYNEQFF | TGTGCCAGTAGTATCTCGGGACTCCTAAGCTCCTACAATGAGCAGTTCTTC
TRBJ1-1 | - | TRBV7-2 | - | CASSLGKTEAFF | TGTGCCAGCAGCTTAGGTAAAACTGAAGCTTTCTTT
TRBJ1-6 | - | TRBV4-2 | - | CASSQAGNNSPLHF | TGTGCCAGCAGCCAAGCGGGGAACAATTCACCCCTCCACTTT
TRBJ2-3 | TRBD2 | TRBV30 | - | CAWTAGETSYTDTQYF | TGTGCCTGGACTGCTGGGGAGACTAGCTACACAGATACGCAGTATTTT
TRBJ2-7 | TRBD1 | TRBV5-1 | - | CASRGQETYEQYF | TGCGCCAGCAGGGGACAGGAGACCTACGAGCAGTACTTC
TRBJ2-1 | TRBD2 | TRBV7-7 | - | CASSDSSGPYNEQFF | TGTGCTAGCAGCGACAGTAGCGGGCCCTACAATGAGCAGTTCTTC
TRBJ1-4 | - | TRBV4-2 | - | CASSHTTTNEKLFF | TGTGCCAGCAGTCACACTACAACTAATGAAAAACTGTTTTTT
TRBJ1-3 | TRBD1 | TRBV18 | - | CASSPTHDRGYGNTIYF | TGTGCCAGCTCACCAACCCATGACAGGGGGTATGGAAACACCATATATTTT
TRBJ1-2 | TRBD1 | TRBV30 | - | CAWSVQGGYTF | TGTGCCTGGAGTGTACAGGGGGGCTACACCTTC
TRBJ2-2 | TRBD1 | TRBV7-3 | - | CASSSGGGELFF | TGTGCCAGCAGCTCAGGGGGCGGGGAGCTGTTTTTT
TRBJ1-1 | TRBD1 | TRBV2 | once | CASTGQGNTEAFF | TGTGCCAGCACCGGACAGGGAAACACTGAAGCTTTCTTT
TRBJ1-4 | - | TRBV20-1 | - | CSARVSEKLFF | TGCAGTGCTAGAGTTAGTGAAAAACTGTTTTTT
TRBJ1-1 | - | TRBV5-1 | - | CASSPTANTEAFF | TGCGCCAGCAGCCCCACTGCGAACACTGAAGCTTTCTTT
TRBJ1-5 | TRBD1 | TRBV28 | - | CASRPGQGNQPQHF | TGTGCCAGCAGACCGGGACAGGGTAATCAGCCCCAGCATTTT
TRBJ1-4 | TRBD1 | TRBV9 | - | CASSVGDSGNEKLFF | TGTGCCAGCAGCGTAGGGGACAGTGGTAATGAAAAACTGTTTTTT
TRBJ1-1 | - | TRBV6-5 | - | CASSPGGSTEAFF | TGTGCCAGCAGTCCCGGAGGGAGCACTGAAGCTTTCTTT
TRBJ1-1 | TRBD1 | TRBV9 | - | CASSVEGALNTEAFF | TGTGCCAGCAGCGTAGAGGGGGCTCTTAACACTGAAGCTTTCTTT
TRBJ1-6 | - | TRBV7-9 | - | CASSQGNDHNSPLHF | TGTGCCAGCAGCCAGGGGAACGACCATAATTCACCCCTCCACTTT
TRBJ1-4 | - | TRBV2 | - | CASSNRQTNEKLFF | TGTGCCAGCAGTAACAGGCAGACTAATGAAAAACTGTTTTTT
TRBJ2-2 | TRBD2 | TRBV5-1 | - | CASSLKREGTGELFF | TGCGCCAGCAGCTTGAAGCGGGAGGGTACCGGGGAGCTGTTTTTT
TRBJ1-2 | - | TRBV29-1 | once | CSLRTDHYGYTF | TGCAGCTTAAGGACAGACCACTATGGCTACACCTTC
TRBJ2-7 | TRBD1 | TRBV7-2 | - | CASSWGTGLDEQYF | TGTGCCAGCAGCTGGGGGACAGGGCTTGACGAGCAGTACTTC
TRBJ2-3 | TRBD2 | TRBV4-1 | - | CASNQVPGLVSDTQYF | TGCGCCAGCAACCAAGTTCCGGGACTAGTGTCAGATACGCAGTATTTT
TRBJ1-3 | - | TRBV7-8 | - | CASSLAVQQGSGNTIYF | TGTGCCAGCAGCTTAGCGGTACAACAGGGCTCAGGAAACACCATATATTTT
TRBJ2-1 | TRBD2 | TRBV2 | once | CASTLAGAYNEQFF | TGTGCCAGCACCCTAGCGGGAGCCTACAATGAGCAGTTCTTC
TRBJ1-2 | - | TRBV6-5 | - | CASSRAWGAGYTF | TGTGCCAGCTCTCGGGCCTGGGGAGCTGGCTACACCTTC
TRBJ2-1 | - | TRBV4-2 | - | CASSGQDSEQFF | TGTGCCAGCAGCGGGCAAGATAGTGAGCAGTTCTTC
TRBJ1-2 | - | TRBV28 | - | CASSLLASNYGYTF | TGTGCCAGCAGTTTATTGGCCAGTAACTATGGCTACACCTTC
TRBJ1-1 | TRBD1 | TRBV6-4 | once | CASRPRDRAGTEAFF | TGTGCCAGCAGACCCCGGGACAGGGCGGGGACTGAAGCTTTCTTT
TRBJ2-3 | - | TRBV27 | - | CASSPWEGTDTQYF | TGTGCCAGCAGTCCGTGGGAGGGCACAGATACGCAGTATTTT
TRBJ1-1 | TRBD1 | TRBV5-4 | - | CASSLDRGRVTEAFF | TGTGCCAGCAGCTTAGACAGGGGCCGGGTCACTGAAGCTTTCTTT
TRBJ1-2 | - | TRBV29-1 | - | CSVEGGGINYGYTF | TGCAGCGTTGAGGGGGGAGGGATTAACTATGGCTACACCTTC
TRBJ1-4 | TRBD1 | TRBV7-2 | once | CASSLNRGGEKLFF | TGTGCCAGCAGCTTAAACAGGGGAGGTGAAAAACTGTTTTTT
TRBJ2-7 | - | TRBV27 | few | CASSLTDPYEQYF | TGTGCCAGCAGTTTAACAGACCCCTACGAGCAGTACTTC
TRBJ1-1 | TRBD1 | TRBV19 | - | CASSIGQGGTFF | TGTGCCAGTAGTATCGGACAGGGGGGGACTTTCTTT
TRBJ2-3 | TRBD2 | TRBV9 | - | CASSVYLTSGTDTQYF | TGTGCCAGCAGCGTATATTTGACTAGCGGCACAGATACGCAGTATTTT
TRBJ2-1 | - | TRBV19 | once | CASSISGDNEQFF | TGTGCCAGTAGTATCTCCGGAGACAATGAGCAGTTCTTC
TRBJ1-3 | - | TRBV6-1 | - | CASSGYRDYSGNTIYF | TGTGCCAGCAGTGGATACAGGGATTACTCTGGAAACACCATATATTTT
TRBJ2-3 | TRBD2 | TRBV2 | once | CASMPRFLRLAGTSTDTQYF | TGTGCCAGCATGCCTCGGTTCCTTCGGCTAGCGGGGACTAGCACAGATACGCAGTATTTT
TRBJ2-7 | - | TRBV11-2 | - | CASSSRTVSYEQYF | TGTGCCAGCAGCTCTAGGACAGTCTCCTACGAGCAGTACTTC
TRBJ2-1 | TRBD2 | TRBV5-6 | - | CASSLTSGVGYNEQFF | TGTGCCAGCAGCTTGACTAGCGGGGTTGGGTACAATGAGCAGTTCTTC
TRBJ2-3 | - | TRBV10-1 | - | CARGGVGAGTDTQYF | TGCGCCAGAGGGGGGGTAGGGGCCGGCACAGATACGCAGTATTTT
TRBJ2-1 | - | TRBV28 | few | CASSPAGTYNEQFF | TGTGCCAGCAGTCCCGCCGGGACCTACAATGAGCAGTTCTTC